Each of the 7 T cell receptor beta chains below was sequenced from the same sample in a study of tumor-infiltrating lymphocytes in oesophageal squamous cell carcinoma. TCRdb analysed the PCR reads with MiXCR anew, one entry per CDR3 protein. Of fewer than 20,000 distinct CDR3 sequences in the sample, 47% were seen once. The specimen was normal esophageal tissue next to the tumor. These receptors were taken from a female donor with esophageal squamous cell carcinoma.

A few counts support this clonotype. The rearrangement links TRBV6-6 to TRBJ2-5, with 7 bases aligning to TRBD1. The DNA end is more similar to TRBJ2-1, so the J call may be wrong. The germline V gene has CDR1 MNHNY and CDR2 SVGAGI (reference sequence). This CDR3 has 14 amino acids. CDR3 amino acids: CASSYAYRGDEQFF. In DNA form, the CDR3 reads TGTGCCAGCAGTTACGCGTACAGGGGCGATGAGCAGTTCTTC.

The chain recombines TRBV12-3 or TRBV12-4 with TRBJ2-3, with a possible D match to TRBD2 (5 bases). V was pared by 4 bases and J by 0 bases, with 8 bases between. The CDR3 totals 14 residues. The CDR3 here is CASSYQRSTDTQYF. The CDR3 nucleotides read TGTGCCAGCAGTTACCAGCGGAGCACAGATACGCAGTATTTT.

This clonotype was found many times. This rearrangement joins TRBV2 to TRBJ2-5; D perhaps matches TRBD1 (6 bases). The V end lost 3 bases, the J end lost 5 bases, and 19 bases lay between the germline ends. This CDR3 spans 16 amino acids. Germline CDR1 reads SNHLY; CDR2 reads FYNNEI. CDR3 nucleotides: TGTGCCAGCAGTGACCCTAGGACCCCGAGGGGGGAGACCCAGTACTTC. It specifies CASSDPRTPRGETQYF. Combining the CDR3 with reference TRBV2 and TRBJ2-5 gives the whole variable domain EPEVTQTPSHQVTQMGQEVILRCVPISNHLYFYWYRQILGQKVEFLVSFYNNEISEKSEIFDDQFSVERPDGSNFTLKIRSTKLEDSAMYFCASSDPRTPRGETQYFGPGTRLLVL.

This clonotype has only a few counts. The chain recombines TRBV7-3 with TRBJ2-7, with TRBD1 identical over 8 bases. The length of the CDR3 is 14 residues. The V and J ends lost 4 bases and 2 bases, in that order; junction bases with no gene match: 4. Per germline, CDR1 SGHTA and CDR2 FQGTGA. CDR3 DNA sequence: TGTGCCAGCAGCTACGGACAGGGTCCCTACGAGCAGTACTTC. Translation gives CASSYGQGPYEQYF.

This clonotype is termed medium-sized. This chain links TRBV6-1 with TRBJ2-4; D unresolved. The V gene lost 7 bases and the J gene lost 1 base, with 14 bases spanning the gap. The CDR3 runs 15 residues. Germline V gives CDR1 MNHNS, CDR2 SASEGT. CDR3 in DNA: TGTGCCAGCACCGAGGTTATCGGGGCCAAAAACATTCAGTACTTC. This translates into CASTEVIGAKNIQYF.

The chain is built from TRBV9 and TRBJ2-1, with 8 bases identical to TRBD1. The CDR3 runs to 17 residues. Germline V gene sequence: CDR1 SGDLS, CDR2 YYNGEE. J was trimmed by 1 base and V by 0 bases; bases with no gene match: 6. The CDR3: CASSVGAGTGSYNEQFF. CDR3 coding DNA: TGTGCCAGCAGCGTAGGCGCCGGGACAGGATCCTACAATGAGCAGTTCTTC. Looking up the rest from reference TRBV9 and TRBJ2-1 gives the full variable domain: DSGVTQTPKHLITATGQRVTLRCSPRSGDLSVYWYQQSLDQGLQFLIQYYNGEERAKGNILERFSAQQFPDLHSELNLSSLELGDSALYFCASSVGAGTGSYNEQFFGPGTRLTVL.

This clonotype was observed at least ten times. This rearrangement joins TRBV27 to TRBJ1-4; 9 positions match TRBD1. This CDR3 has 14 amino acids. The germline V gene encodes CDR1 MNHEY and CDR2 SMNVEV (reference sequence). Trimming at V came to 7 bases and at J to 7 bases, leaving 7 bases not matched to a gene. DNA of the CDR3: TGTGCCAGCACTAACCGACAGGGGGGTGAAAAACTGTTTTTT. Its translation is CASTNRQGGEKLFF.